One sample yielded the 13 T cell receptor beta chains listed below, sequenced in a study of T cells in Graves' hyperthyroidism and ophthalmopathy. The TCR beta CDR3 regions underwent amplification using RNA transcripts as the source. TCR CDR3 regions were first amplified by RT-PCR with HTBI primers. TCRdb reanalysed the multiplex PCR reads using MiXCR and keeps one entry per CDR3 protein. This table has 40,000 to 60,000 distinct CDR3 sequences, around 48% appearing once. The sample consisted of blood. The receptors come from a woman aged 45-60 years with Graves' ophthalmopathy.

The CDR3 is CASSQASTGGYTF. CDR3 sequence (DNA): TGTGCCAGCAGCCAAGCCTCCACGGGAGGCTACACCTTC. This chain connects TRBV4-2 to TRBJ1-2; no clear D. CDR1 LGHNA and CDR2 YNFKEQ come from the germline V gene. Deletions cut 1 base from V and 8 bases from J, with 11 bases between. CDR3 length: 13 amino acids.

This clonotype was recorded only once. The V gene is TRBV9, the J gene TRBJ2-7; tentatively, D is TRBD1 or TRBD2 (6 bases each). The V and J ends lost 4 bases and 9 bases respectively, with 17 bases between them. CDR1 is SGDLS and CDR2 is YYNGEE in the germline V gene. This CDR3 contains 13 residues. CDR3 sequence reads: CASSPNVEGGQYF. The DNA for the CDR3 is TGTGCCAGCAGCCCTAATGTTGAGGGGGGGCAGTACTTC.

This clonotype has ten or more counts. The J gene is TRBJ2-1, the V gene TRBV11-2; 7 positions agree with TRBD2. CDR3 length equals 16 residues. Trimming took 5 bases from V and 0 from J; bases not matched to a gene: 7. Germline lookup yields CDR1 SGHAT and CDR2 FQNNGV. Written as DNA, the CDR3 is TGTGCCAGCAGCCCACCACGGACTAGCTCCTACAATGAGCAGTTCTTC. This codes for CASSPPRTSSYNEQFF.

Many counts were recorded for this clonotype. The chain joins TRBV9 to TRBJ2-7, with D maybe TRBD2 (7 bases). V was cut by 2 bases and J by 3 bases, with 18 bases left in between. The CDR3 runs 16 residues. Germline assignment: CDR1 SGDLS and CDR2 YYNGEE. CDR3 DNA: TGTGCCAGCAGCGTGGGGGCCACGGGGGGCATCTACGAGCAGTACTTC. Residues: CASSVGATGGIYEQYF.

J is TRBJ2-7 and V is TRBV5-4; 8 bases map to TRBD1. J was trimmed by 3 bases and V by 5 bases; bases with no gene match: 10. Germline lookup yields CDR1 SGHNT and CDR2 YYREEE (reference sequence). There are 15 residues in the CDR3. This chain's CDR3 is CASSYTGGTVYEQYF. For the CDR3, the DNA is TGTGCCAGCAGTTACACAGGGGGTACGGTCTACGAGCAGTACTTC.

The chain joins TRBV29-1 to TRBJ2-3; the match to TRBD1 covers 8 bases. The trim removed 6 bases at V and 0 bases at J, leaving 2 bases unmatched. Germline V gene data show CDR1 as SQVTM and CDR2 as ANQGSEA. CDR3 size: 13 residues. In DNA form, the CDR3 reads TGCAGCGTGCGGACAGGGAGCACAGATACGCAGTATTTT. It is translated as CSVRTGSTDTQYF.

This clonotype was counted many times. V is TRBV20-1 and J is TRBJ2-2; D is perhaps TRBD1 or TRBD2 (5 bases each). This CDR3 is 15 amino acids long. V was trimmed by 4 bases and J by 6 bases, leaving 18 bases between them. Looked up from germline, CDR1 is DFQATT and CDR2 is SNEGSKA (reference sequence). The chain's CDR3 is CSATPGPGISGELFF. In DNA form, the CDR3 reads TGCAGTGCTACCCCGGGACCGGGAATATCCGGGGAGCTGTTTTTT.

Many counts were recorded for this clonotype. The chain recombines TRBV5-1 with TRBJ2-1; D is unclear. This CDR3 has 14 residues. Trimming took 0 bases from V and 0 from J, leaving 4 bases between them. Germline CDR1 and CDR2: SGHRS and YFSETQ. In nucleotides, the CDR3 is TGCGCCAGCAGCTTGGAGAGCTCCTACAATGAGCAGTTCTTC. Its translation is CASSLESSYNEQFF.

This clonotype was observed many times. In nucleotides, the CDR3 is TGTGCCAGCAGTTTGGGGACAAGGAGTTACAATGAGCAGTTCTTC. It encodes CASSLGTRSYNEQFF. The chain recombines TRBV12-3 or TRBV12-4 with TRBJ2-1, with D perhaps matching TRBD1 (6 bases). CDR3 length: 15 amino acids. V shed 3 bases and J shed 4 bases, with 13 bases lying between them.

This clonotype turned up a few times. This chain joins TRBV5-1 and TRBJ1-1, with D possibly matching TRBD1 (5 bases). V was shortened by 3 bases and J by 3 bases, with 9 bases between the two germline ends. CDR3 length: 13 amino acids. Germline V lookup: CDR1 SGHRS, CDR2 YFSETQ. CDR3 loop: CASSSDIYTEAFF. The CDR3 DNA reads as TGCGCCAGCAGCTCGGACATCTACACTGAAGCTTTCTTT. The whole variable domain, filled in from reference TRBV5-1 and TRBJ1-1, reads KAGVTQTPRYLIKTRGQQVTLSCSPISGHRSVSWYQQTPGQGLQFLFEYFSETQRNKGNFPGRFSGRQFSNSRSEMNVSTLELGDSALYLCASSSDIYTEAFFGQGTRLTVV.

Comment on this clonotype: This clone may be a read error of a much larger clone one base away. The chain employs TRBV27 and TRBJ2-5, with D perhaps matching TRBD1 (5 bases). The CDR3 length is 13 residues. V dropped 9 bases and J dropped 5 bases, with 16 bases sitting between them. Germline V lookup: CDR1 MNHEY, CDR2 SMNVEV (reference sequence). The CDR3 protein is CASRAPGRETQYF. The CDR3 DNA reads TGTGCCAGTCGGGCCCCAGGGCGGGAGACCCAGTACTTC.

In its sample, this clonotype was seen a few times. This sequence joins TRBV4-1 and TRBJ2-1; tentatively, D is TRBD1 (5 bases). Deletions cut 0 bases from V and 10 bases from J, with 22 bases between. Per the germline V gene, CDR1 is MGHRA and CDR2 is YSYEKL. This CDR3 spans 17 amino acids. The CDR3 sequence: CASSQEGASGLGREQFF. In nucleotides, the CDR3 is TGCGCCAGCAGCCAAGAAGGGGCTTCCGGGCTTGGTAGAGAGCAGTTCTTC.

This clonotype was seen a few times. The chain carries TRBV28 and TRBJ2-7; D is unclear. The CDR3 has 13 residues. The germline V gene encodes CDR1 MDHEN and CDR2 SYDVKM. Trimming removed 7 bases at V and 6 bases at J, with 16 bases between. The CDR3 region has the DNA TGTGCCAGCAATATGGCCTTGAGAGGCGAGCAGTACTTC. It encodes CASNMALRGEQYF.